The 30 T cell receptor beta chains reported below all come from one sample, sequenced in a study of T cell repertoires in cytomegalovirus infection. TCRdb independently ran MiXCR on the reads; one entry per CDR3 protein. Among about 830,000 distinct CDR3 sequences, around a third were seen once, and the ten largest hold roughly an eighth. These receptors have no identified antigens. The sequencing used cultured CD8+ T cells from PBMCs, collected from culture after CMV antigen stimulation. The origin of the receptors is a human donor in good health (CMV status not recorded). Some clones in this sample may be carry-over from other donors' samples.

Points on this clonotype: At one end, the junction sequence differs from germline, possibly due to a read error. This chain connects TRBV3-1 to TRBJ1-1; no definite D call. The CDR3 runs to 14 residues. Per germline, CDR1 LGHDT and CDR2 YNNKEL (reference sequence). The CDR3 sequence: CASIPSGLKTEAFF. CDR3 DNA sequence: TGTGCCAGCATCCCGTCGGGGTTGAAGACTGAAGCTTTCTTT.

This clonotype appeared many times. This sequence joins TRBV28 and TRBJ2-5; a weak D match, TRBD1 (6 bases). V was pared by 2 bases and J by 5 bases, with 15 bases between. The CDR3 covers 15 residues. CDR1 is MDHEN and CDR2 is SYDVKM in the germline V gene. CDR3 in DNA: TGTGCCAGCAGTTTAACGGGCGACAGGAGGGAGACCCAGTACTTC. Amino acids: CASSLTGDRRETQYF.

This rearrangement joins TRBV15 to TRBJ2-7; the D gene could be TRBD1 or TRBD2 (6 bases each). Per the germline V gene, CDR1 is LNHNV and CDR2 is YYDKDF (reference sequence). The ends were cut back, 0 bases at V and 6 bases at J, with 15 bases in the middle. CDR3 length: 15 residues. The CDR3 sequence is CATSRERDIFVEQYF. For the CDR3, the DNA is TGTGCCACCAGCAGAGAGCGGGACATCTTTGTCGAGCAGTACTTC.

The CDR3 sequence: CSAEQGAGHNQPQHF. CDR3 DNA sequence: TGCAGTGCGGAGCAGGGGGCGGGCCACAATCAGCCCCAGCATTTT. This chain joins TRBV20-1 and TRBJ1-5; 8 bases match TRBD1. Per germline, CDR1 DFQATT and CDR2 SNEGSKA (reference sequence). Unmatched junction bases numbered 10, after V lost 6 bases and J lost 3 bases. CDR3 length equals 15 residues.

The V and J genes are TRBV12-3 or TRBV12-4 and TRBJ1-1; TRBD1 might be the D (5 bases). Trimming pared 3 bases from V and 4 bases from J, leaving 12 bases between. The CDR3 is 14 amino acids. Here the CDR3 reads CASSLSGGITEAFF. The CDR3 coding sequence is TGTGCCAGCAGTTTGTCCGGGGGGATCACTGAAGCTTTCTTT.

This rearrangement joins TRBV25-1 to TRBJ2-5, with 7 positions matching TRBD1. CDR1 is MGHDK, CDR2 SYGVNS, per germline. CDR3 size: 16 residues. The trim removed 6 bases at V and 2 bases at J, leaving 12 bases unmatched. CDR3 DNA sequence: TGTGCCAGCAGGCCCCCCATCCAGGGGGATCAAGAGACCCAGTACTTC. Amino acid sequence: CASRPPIQGDQETQYF.

This clonotype was seen repeatedly, ten times or more. The J gene is TRBJ1-5, the V gene TRBV7-2; TRBD1 matches at 7 bases. Germline V gene data show CDR1 as SGHTA and CDR2 as FQGNSA. V shed 3 bases and J 1 base; nucleotides not matched to a gene: 3. The CDR3 spans 15 residues. In nucleotides, the CDR3 is TGTGCCAGCAGCTTCTTGACAGGGAGCAATCAGCCCCAGCATTTT. Translation: CASSFLTGSNQPQHF.

As for this clonotype: A much larger clonotype is one base distant, so this may be a read error. V gene TRBV6-5 combines with J gene TRBJ1-5; D ambiguous. The V gene's germline CDR1 is MNHEY and CDR2 SVGAGI. The CDR3 extends over 13 amino acids. The CDR3 DNA reads as TGTGTCAGCAAAGCGGATAGCAATCAGCCCCAGCATTTT. It encodes CVSKADSNQPQHF.

CDR3 nucleotides: TGTGCCAGCAGTTTGAAAACAGTCAACTATGGCTACACCTTC. Protein sequence: CASSLKTVNYGYTF. The chain couples TRBV6-2 or TRBV6-3 to TRBJ1-2; D not certain. The ends were cut back, 4 bases at V and 2 bases at J, with 11 bases in the middle. The length of the CDR3 is 14 residues. The germline CDR1 and CDR2 sequences are MNHEY and SVGEGT.

V gene TRBV7-3 combines with J gene TRBJ2-1, with a tentative D call TRBD1 (6 bases). The CDR3 has 13 residues. V lost 1 base to trimming and J lost 6 bases, with 7 bases between them. CDR1 SGHTA and CDR2 FQGTGA come from the germline V gene. CDR3 in DNA: TGTGCCAGCAGCTTAATGGGGGCCAATGAGCAGTTCTTC. Its protein product is CASSLMGANEQFF.

The chain employs TRBV19 and TRBJ2-1; D might be TRBD2 (6 bases). The CDR3 sequence is 15 residues long. Trimming pared 5 bases from V and 10 bases from J, leaving 21 bases between. Germline loops: CDR1 LNHDA, CDR2 SQIVND (reference sequence). The CDR3 DNA reads TGTGCCAGTAGTCTTCGGCTAGCGCCCACTTGGGAGCAGTTCTTC. This sequence encodes CASSLRLAPTWEQFF. The entire variable domain, with the rest obtained from reference TRBV19 and TRBJ2-1, is as follows: DGGITQSPKYLFRKEGQNVTLSCEQNLNHDAMYWYRQDPGQGLRLIYYSQIVNDFQKGDIAEGYSVSREKKESFPLTVTSAQKNPTAFYLCASSLRLAPTWEQFFGPGTRLTVL.

There are a few counts of this clonotype. The chain has TRBV7-9 and TRBJ2-7; perhaps TRBD2 as D (7 bases). CDR1 and CDR2 from the germline V gene are SEHNR and FQNEAQ (reference sequence). The CDR3 has 12 residues. V was cut by 5 bases and J by 6 bases, with 11 bases left in between. Written as DNA, the CDR3 is TGTGCCAGCAGCGGGAGGGGGGGCGAGCAGTACTTC. Protein product: CASSGRGGEQYF.

The chain carries TRBV6-2 or TRBV6-3 and TRBJ1-2; D unclear. Trimming shortened V by 7 bases and J by 4 bases, and 22 bases separated the two germline ends. This CDR3 region has 16 residues. CDR1 is MNHEY and CDR2 is SVGEGT in the germline V gene. CDR3 sequence reads: CASTSPEGDPAYGYTF. The CDR3 bases are TGTGCCAGCACTTCCCCGGAGGGAGACCCAGCCTATGGCTACACCTTC.

This chain joins TRBV7-9 and TRBJ2-5; tentative D call: TRBD1 (5 bases). V dropped 5 bases and J dropped 2 bases, with 15 bases sitting between them. The germline gives CDR1 SEHNR, CDR2 FQNEAQ (reference sequence). The CDR3 loop spans 15 amino acids. CDR3 region: CASSPRTYLQETQYF. The CDR3 region has the DNA TGTGCCAGCAGCCCAAGGACATACCTTCAAGAGACCCAGTACTTC.

This clonotype was picked up a small number of times. The chain links TRBV19 to TRBJ2-7; TRBD2 matches 11 bases. The CDR3 is 15 amino acids. Germline trimming cut 1 base from V and 3 bases from J; bases unmatched to any gene: 2. CDR1 and CDR2 (germline): LNHDA, SQIVND (reference sequence). The CDR3 DNA reads TGTGCCAGTAGTATAGCACTAGCGGGGGACTACGAGCAGTACGTC. This encodes CASSIALAGDYEQYV.

The J gene is TRBJ2-7, the V gene TRBV6-6; TRBD1 agrees at 7 bases. The CDR3 has 15 residues. The V gene end was trimmed by 5 bases and the J gene end by 0 bases; junction bases not matched to a gene: 7. The germline V gene encodes CDR1 MNHNY and CDR2 SVGAGI (reference sequence). CDR3 sequence (DNA): TGTGCCAGCAGTGACTGGGACAGCTTCTCCTACGAGCAGTACTTC. It codes for CASSDWDSFSYEQYF.

This clonotype was observed a few times. The chain carries TRBV7-9 and TRBJ2-7, with D unclear. Germline assignment: CDR1 SEHNR and CDR2 FQNEAQ (reference sequence). Trimming shortened V by 0 bases and J by 2 bases, and 8 bases separated the two germline ends. The length of the CDR3 is 14 residues. This CDR3 is CASSLAIFPYEQYF. In DNA, the CDR3 is TGTGCCAGCAGCTTAGCGATATTCCCCTACGAGCAGTACTTC.

The V call is TRBV5-4, the J call TRBJ2-7; weak D call: TRBD1 (6 bases). The CDR3 length is 16 residues. V was pared by 5 bases and J by 1 base, with 19 bases between. Germline loops: CDR1 SGHNT, CDR2 YYREEE (reference sequence). In nucleotides, the CDR3 is TGTGCCAGCAGTCAGGGGCCTACTAGTCAATCCTACGAGCAGTACTTC. It translates to CASSQGPTSQSYEQYF.

This sequence joins TRBV6-8 and TRBJ1-1; D is unclear. Germline V CDR1 and CDR2: MNHGY, SAAAGT. The germline V and J ends were trimmed by 8 bases and 1 base, with 17 bases remaining between them. CDR3 size: 15 residues. CDR3 sequence (DNA): TGTGCCAGCTATCAGGAGATTTCGCGGAACACTGAAGCTTTCTTT. This gives the protein CASYQEISRNTEAFF.

The chain combines TRBV2 with TRBJ2-7; 9 positions agree with TRBD2. This CDR3 is 16 amino acids long. Germline V gene sequence: CDR1 SNHLY, CDR2 FYNNEI. The ends lost 3 bases at V and 0 bases at J; junction bases unmatched: 6. CDR3 nucleotide sequence: TGTGCCAGCAGTGATGATCGGCGGGAGGGCTCCTACGAGCAGTACGTC. This translates into CASSDDRREGSYEQYV.

This sequence joins TRBV5-5 and TRBJ1-2, with 12 bases lining up with TRBD1. With 6 bases clipped from V and 6 bases from J, the junction kept 9 bases outside the gene matches. Germline V lookup: CDR1 SGHKS, CDR2 YYEKEE (reference sequence). This CDR3 has 15 residues. The CDR3 coding sequence is TGTGCCAGCAACTCTTACGGGACAGGGGGCAATGGCTACACCTTC. Encoded protein: CASNSYGTGGNGYTF.

The chain joins TRBV11-3 to TRBJ2-1; tentative D call: TRBD1 (6 bases). V gave up 4 bases and J gave up 4 bases, with 17 bases separating them. The germline gives CDR1 SGHNT, CDR2 YENEEA. This CDR3 spans 16 amino acids. CDR3: CASSSGGRSQYNEQFF. The CDR3 nucleotides read TGTGCCAGCAGCTCTGGGGGCCGGTCTCAATACAATGAGCAGTTCTTC.

This clonotype was detected ten times or more. The chain joins TRBV7-6 to TRBJ2-7; D unresolved. This CDR3 has 13 residues. Germline CDR1 reads SGHVS; CDR2 reads FNYEAQ. V lost 1 base and J lost 4, with 8 bases in between. Here the CDR3 DNA reads TGTGCCAGCAGCTTAGATCCCGGGTACGAGCAGTACTTC. Residues: CASSLDPGYEQYF.

The chain couples TRBV29-1 to TRBJ2-4; TRBD2 might be the D (5 bases). The CDR3 loop spans 15 amino acids. The V gene's germline CDR1 is SQVTM and CDR2 ANQGSEA. The V and J ends lost 3 bases and 5 bases respectively, with 17 bases between them. The CDR3 loop reads CSVEDPGYLENIQYF. CDR3 in DNA: TGCAGCGTTGAGGACCCGGGGTACCTTGAAAACATTCAGTACTTC. Supplemented by reference TRBV29-1 and TRBJ2-4, the full variable domain reads SAVISQKPSRDICQRGTSLTIQCQVDSQVTMMFWYRQQPGQSLTLIATANQGSEATYESGFVIDKFPISRPNLTFSTLTVSNMSPEDSSIYLCSVEDPGYLENIQYFGAGTRLSVL.

This chain connects TRBV27 to TRBJ2-4; 14 bases are a match to TRBD2. The CDR3 is 18 amino acids. Germline assignment: CDR1 MNHEY and CDR2 SMNVEV (reference sequence). V shed 4 bases and J 2 bases; nucleotides not matched to a gene: 7. The CDR3 nucleotides are TGTGCCAGCAGTTACCGACTAGCGGGGGGGGAAACCAAAAACATTCAGTACTTC. Protein product: CASSYRLAGGETKNIQYF.

This chain connects TRBV4-1 to TRBJ1-1; 7 nucleotides match TRBD1. Trimming removed 0 bases from V and 5 bases from J; junction bases left unmatched: 9. The germline gives CDR1 MGHRA, CDR2 YSYEKL. This CDR3 region has 16 residues. The CDR3 nucleotides read TGCGCCAGCAGCCAAGAGAGGGGGCCTATGGATACTGAAGCTTTCTTT. Encoded protein: CASSQERGPMDTEAFF.

The chain uses TRBV6-8 and TRBJ2-1; TRBD1 is a possible D gene (6 bases). Germline loops: CDR1 MNHGY, CDR2 SAAAGT. V lost 2 bases, J lost 7 bases, and 12 bases lay in between. The CDR3 covers 14 residues. This CDR3 is CASSYPGRGNEQFF. DNA of the CDR3: TGTGCCAGCAGTTACCCCGGCAGGGGTAATGAGCAGTTCTTC.

The chain links TRBV4-1 to TRBJ2-5; D is perhaps TRBD2 (7 bases). The germline gives CDR1 MGHRA, CDR2 YSYEKL. The V and J ends lost 4 bases and 2 bases respectively, with 17 bases between them. The CDR3 has 16 residues. DNA of the CDR3: TGCGCCAGCAGCCGGGGGCGGGGGCCTTTACAAGAGACCCAGTACTTC. Protein: CASSRGRGPLQETQYF.

Worth noting for this clonotype: A much larger clone differs by one base, so this may be a read error. The J gene is TRBJ2-1, the V gene TRBV7-6; D is uncertain. Trimming cost V 2 bases and J 0 bases, with 8 bases left between them. The CDR3 covers 15 residues. Germline CDR1 is SGHVS and CDR2 is FNYEAQ. The CDR3 sequence: CASSLPNSSYNEQFF. The DNA for the CDR3 is TGTGCCAGCAGCTTACCGAACAGCTCCTACAATGAGCAGTTCTTC. Supplemented by reference TRBV7-6 and TRBJ2-1, the full variable domain reads GAGVSQSPRYKVTKRGQDVALRCDPISGHVSLYWYRQALGQGPEFLTYFNYEAQQDKSGLPNDRFSAERPEGSISTLTIQRTEQRDSAMYRCASSLPNSSYNEQFFGPGTRLTVL.

This clonotype occurred a few times. CDR3 protein: CASSSRAGQGNYEQYF. CDR3 coding DNA: TGTGCCAGCAGCTCCCGAGCTGGACAGGGAAACTACGAGCAGTACTTC. The rearrangement links TRBV7-9 to TRBJ2-7; 8 bases fit TRBD1. Germline lookup yields CDR1 SEHNR and CDR2 FQNEAQ (reference sequence). V gave up 4 bases and J gave up 3 bases; unmatched junction bases: 11. The CDR3 sequence is 16 residues long.